This T cell receptor beta chain was found in a study of CD8+ T cells in alopecia areata (dated by TCRdb to 2017 to 2018). For context, the study as a whole: The treated patients, all with moderate-to-severe alopecia areata, were enrolled in an open-label pilot trial of oral tofacitinib given at 5 to 10 mg twice daily. Tofacitinib was given for 6 to 18 months, followed by 6 months of follow-up off drug to assess delayed response and recurrence. For the treated patients, the SALT score, which quantifies what percentage of scalp surface area is affected, served as the measure of disease severity. To study T cell clonal expansion in alopecia areata, the researchers applied high-throughput TCRbeta sequencing to both the C3H/HeJ mouse model and human patients. In humans, TCRbeta sequencing was performed on scalp tissue and on sorted CD4+ and CD8+ peripheral blood T cells from healthy controls and from patients with patchy or totalis/universalis alopecia areata. Biopsies were taken from tofacitinib-treated patients at baseline and again at 4 and 24 weeks into treatment, and several of those patients also had a later scalp biopsy. Scalp clonality was compared among normal scalp (n=4), patchy alopecia areata scalp (n=8), and alopecia totalis/universalis scalp (n=8). RNA was obtained with the PAXgene miRNA kit for fixed scalp, the miRNeasy kit for PBMCs, and the RNeasy kit for mouse skin. TCRbeta CDR3 regions were amplified by immunoSEQ multiplex PCR using 35 Vbeta forward and 13 Jbeta reverse primers.

Library prep was done by the immunoSEQ multiplex PCR assay. RNA was extracted from all samples and reverse transcribed into cDNA as template for TCR sequencing. First-strand cDNA was synthesized using SuperScript III with a 2:1 mix of oligo-dT and random hexamers. A synthetic immune receptor repertoire was used to assess amplification bias, and residual bias was removed computationally. From the authors' description of their analysis: Raw reads were preprocessed to remove errors, and CDR3 was defined according to IMGT conventions as the region from the conserved cysteine to phenylalanine. Clonality was calculated as 1 minus Shannon entropy normalized by log2 of the number of productive unique TCRs. CD4 or CD8 identity of scalp clones was inferred by cross-referencing scalp TCRbeta sequences with sorted blood CD4 and CD8 repertoires. Entries here come from immuneACCESS through TCRdb and include only in-frame sequences with V and J called. Some clones fail to appear in such tables; in the studies checked, an unresolved V gene covers under half of the shortfall, and the cause of the remainder is unknown. Clone size and V and J calls were adopted from that table, with D and trimming inferred from the DNA. The sample profile shows about 110,000 clones; roughly 84% of them were found once. The leading ten clones occupy around 25% of the sample.

Of note for this clone: Its specific antigen is unknown. No much larger clonotype is one base removed from it; base qualities were not supplied.

CDR3 length: 15 amino acids, cysteine to phenylalanine. Just CDR3 DNA is preserved here, 45 bases in frame from base 1. Reading the germline V gene (reference sequence) gives CDR1 LNHNV and CDR2 YYDKDF. V gives up 0 bases and J gives up 4 bases, and the segment between their germline ends measures 10 bases. On the study overall, not on this receptor specifically: Tofacitinib significantly lowered scalp clonality and the number of expanded CD8+ clones among the top 100 scalp clones. Shared TCR sequences between patients were less evident than in mice, which may be partly attributable to HLA diversity in the patient population. Unlike mouse skin, which is dominated by gammadelta T cells, normal human skin has resident alphabeta T cells that are also sequenced, and this complicates analysis of the scalp TCR repertoire. During tofacitinib treatment, many expanded lesional clones stuck around in both scalp and blood, and this persistence may partly explain why relapse happens after treatment is stopped. Lesional scalp, especially in alopecia totalis/universalis, showed higher clonality and more expanded CD8+ clones than normal scalp, suggesting antigenic drive. Because the treated cohort was small and had only one nonresponder, larger studies are needed to examine links between baseline CD8+ expansion and response.

The sample's time point label is to be understood as: 20 to 30 weeks on oral tofacitinib. The meaning of the sample's treatment or condition label: oral pan-JAK inhibitor, 5-10 mg twice daily. From alopecia areata patients, peripheral blood was collected along with lesional scalp punch biopsies. After PBMCs were isolated by density centrifugation and stained for CD3, CD4 and CD8, a FACSAria was used to sort CD4+ and CD8+ T cells. The source is a human donor with alopecia areata. The V gene is TRBV15 and the J gene is TRBJ2-1, with no reliable assignment of the D segment. Specimen: CD8+ T cells sorted from blood, collected at week 24, from a patient treated with tofacitinib. The nucleotides read TGTGCCACCAGCAGAGACAGAAGTAATTACAATGAGCAGTTCTTC. This yields the protein CATSRDRSNYNEQFF.